Listed below are T cell receptor beta chains from one sample, sequenced in a study of blood T cell repertoires in COVID-19. Sequencing used immunoSEQ multiplex PCR; TCRdb keeps in-frame clones, though not all of them. This table has roughly 200,000 clones, around 82% appearing once. What was sequenced was PBMCs or T cells enriched from blood (not recorded which). The receptor source for this set is a woman aged 55-69 years with acute COVID-19. Each CDR3 is given with its conserved first and last residue. Each record gives: clone size, D gene, V gene, J gene, CDR3 DNA, CDR3 protein. A D gene is named only where the DNA matches it firmly. Part of the rows lack a size; the others show once, few, many or a class for expanded clones.

>few|-|TRBV28|TRBJ1-5
TGTGCCAGCATCAGGCAGGCTGATCAGCCCCAGCATTTT
CASIRQADQPQHF
>once|-|TRBV19|TRBJ2-7
TGTGCCAGTTCTCGGACTTTTACCTACGAGCAGTACTTC
CASSRTFTYEQYF
>-|-|TRBV12-3/TRBV12-4|TRBJ2-3
TGTGCCAGCAGGGCGGGGCTAAATACGCAGTATTTT
CASRAGLNTQYF
>-|-|TRBV3-1/TRBV3-2|TRBJ1-3
TGTGCCAGCAGCCAAGATACGGGCTCTGGAAACACCATATATTTT
CASSQDTGSGNTIYF
>-|-|TRBV21-1|TRBJ1-5
TGTGCCAGCAGCAAAGCGCTCGCCAGGGGTTGTGATCAGCCCCAGCATTTT
CASSKALARGCDQPQHF
>few|-|TRBV3-1/TRBV3-2|TRBJ2-2
TGTGCCAGCAGCCGAGGGACCGGGGAGCTGTTTTTT
CASSRGTGELFF
>-|-|TRBV19|TRBJ1-1
TGTGCCAGTAGTATTGTGGGGACTATGGAAGCTTTCTTT
CASSIVGTMEAFF
>-|TRBD2|TRBV7-2|TRBJ2-1
TGTGCCAGCAGCTTAGAAGGGCGGGGGATATACAATGAGCAGTTCTTC
CASSLEGRGIYNEQFF
>-|-|TRBV7-9|TRBJ1-4
TGTGCCAGCAGCCGGGGCGGCTCGGGACTTCTGATTCTAACTAATGAAAAACTGTTTTTT
CASSRGGSGLLILTNEKLFF
>-|TRBD1|TRBV3-1/TRBV3-2|TRBJ1-5
TGTGCCATCTGCCCCCTGACAGGGTATGGCCAGCCCCAGCATTTT
CAICPLTGYGQPQHF
>-|-|TRBV6-5|TRBJ2-7
TGTGCCAGCAGTCAGATCTACGAGCAGTACTTC
CASSQIYEQYF
>-|-|TRBV6-5|TRBJ2-3
TGTGCCAGTCACAAACCTAGCACAGATACGCAGTATTTT
CASHKPSTDTQYF
>-|TRBD1|TRBV11-2|TRBJ1-2
TGTGCCAGCAGCCTACTCACAGGGGCGGCTGGCTACACCTTC
CASSLLTGAAGYTF
>-|-|TRBV5-1|TRBJ1-2
TGCGCCAGCAGCTTACCCGGGGGGAACTATGGCTACACCTTC
CASSLPGGNYGYTF
>-|-|TRBV4-1|TRBJ1-2
TGCGCCAGCAGCCATATAGACTATGGCTACACCTTC
CASSHIDYGYTF
>-|-|TRBV29-1|TRBJ1-2
TGCAGCGTTGAAGATCCGGACACCTTTTATTTTAACTATGGCTACACCTTC
CSVEDPDTFYFNYGYTF
>-|TRBD1|TRBV18|TRBJ1-4
TGTGCCAGCTCGCGTCAGGGGGCTTCTAATGAAAAACTGTTTTTT
CASSRQGASNEKLFF
>-|-|TRBV6-6|TRBJ1-1
TGTGCCAGCAGTTACAGTAGGACATTGAACACTGAAGCTTTCTTT
CASSYSRTLNTEAFF
>-|-|TRBV14|TRBJ1-1
TGTGCCAGCAGCCGACAGGTGGATACTGAAGCTTTCTTT
CASSRQVDTEAFF
>-|-|TRBV5-1|TRBJ2-1
TGCGCCAGCAGCCAAAGACTCGGAAACAATGAGCAGTTCTTC
CASSQRLGNNEQFF
>once|TRBD2|TRBV7-2|TRBJ2-7
TGTGCCAGCAGCCCCCGGGGCGGGAGGGGATCCTACGAGCAGTACTTC
CASSPRGGRGSYEQYF
>-|-|TRBV24-1|TRBJ1-3
TGTGCCACCAGTGGAGGGCCCCTAGGAAACACCATATATTTT
CATSGGPLGNTIYF
>-|TRBD1|TRBV18|TRBJ1-1
TGTGCCAGCTCACCCCCGGGACAGGCGACCATGGGAGCTTTCTTT
CASSPPGQATMGAFF
>once|-|TRBV9|TRBJ1-1
TGTGCCAGCAGCGCCCGAGCCCGGAACACTGAAGCTTTCTTT
CASSARARNTEAFF
>-|-|TRBV11-2|TRBJ1-2
TGTGCCAGCAGCAGTGGCGGCTATGGCTACACCTTC
CASSSGGYGYTF
>-|-|TRBV18|TRBJ1-6
TGTGCCAGCTCAGAGAGCTCCTATAATTCACCCCTCCACTTT
CASSESSYNSPLHF
>-|-|TRBV30|TRBJ2-5
TGTGCCTGGAGTGTTGGCGAGACCCAGTACTTC
CAWSVGETQYF
>once|TRBD1|TRBV28|TRBJ2-7
TGTGCCAGCAGTCGATCCGGGACAGGATTATACGAGCAGTACTTC
CASSRSGTGLYEQYF
>-|-|TRBV27|TRBJ1-3
TGTGCCAGCAGTTCCCAGGGGGGAAACACCATATATTTT
CASSSQGGNTIYF
>few|TRBD2|TRBV7-2|TRBJ2-6
TGTGCCAGCAGCTCGGGACTAGCGGGGGTAGGTGGGGCCAACGTCCTGACTTTC
CASSSGLAGVGGANVLTF
>few|TRBD1|TRBV10-3|TRBJ2-2
TGTGCCATCAGGGGACAGGGGATGAACACCGGGGAGCTGTTTTTT
CAIRGQGMNTGELFF
>-|TRBD1|TRBV5-1|TRBJ1-4
TGCGCCAGCAGCCCAGGACAGGGCAGTGAAAAACTGTTTTTT
CASSPGQGSEKLFF
>-|-|TRBV19|TRBJ1-5
TGTGCCAGTAGTATAGGTCCCTCAGGGCCCCAGCATTTT
CASSIGPSGPQHF
>once|-|TRBV27|TRBJ1-2
TGTGCCAGCAGTCGCGACAGAGTCTATGGCTACACCTTC
CASSRDRVYGYTF
>once|TRBD1|TRBV20-1|TRBJ1-1
TGCAGTGCTAGTCGGGGGTCAGGGGGGTCTACTGAAGCTTTCTTT
CSASRGSGGSTEAFF
>-|-|TRBV5-5|TRBJ1-1
TGTGCCAGCAGCCAGTGGGTTGCGGGGACTGAAGCTTTCTTT
CASSQWVAGTEAFF
>-|TRBD2|TRBV7-8|TRBJ2-1
TGTGCCAGCAGCTTAGAGGTTAGCGGGAGTCTGTTTAATGAGCAGTTCTTC
CASSLEVSGSLFNEQFF
>-|-|TRBV5-6|TRBJ2-2
TGTGCCAGCGGCTGGTGGGGGGCCGGGGAGCTGTTTTTT
CASGWWGAGELFF
>-|-|TRBV30|TRBJ1-3
TGTGCCTGGAGTTGGGGCAGCTCTGGAAACACCATATATTTT
CAWSWGSSGNTIYF
>-|-|TRBV4-3|TRBJ1-3
TGCGCCAGCAGCCAAGAAGCAGGGGTTGGAAACACCATATATTTT
CASSQEAGVGNTIYF
>-|-|TRBV9|TRBJ2-1
TGTGCCAGCAGCGTAGAAGAGGACTTTTACAATGAGCAGTTCTTC
CASSVEEDFYNEQFF
>-|TRBD1|TRBV4-3|TRBJ2-2
TGCGCCAGCAGCCAAGAACGACAGGGGTTGGCCGGGGAGCTGTTTTTT
CASSQERQGLAGELFF